The clone carrying this TCR beta chain has a handful of counts. As yet, its antigen is unknown. The data were obtained in a study of cytomegalovirus exposure and HLA in healthy donors. At the level of the study: Genetic ancestry analysis placed around four fifths of the 398 donors that were genotyped in the Caucasian-associated cluster. The study's findings and limits: One later analysis reportedly identified an Asian-associated ancestry cluster that showed fewer N-insertions than the roughly 670-donor mean. Presence/absence analysis assumed near-uniform sequencing depth across donors.

60 Vbeta and 13 Jbeta primers were used in PCR. Produced via immunoSEQ multiplex PCR; TCRdb's table is partial and in-frame only. The sample gives under 200,000 clones, approximately 86% of which show up once; 0.25% to 0.4% is in the top ten. Looked up from germline, CDR1 is SGHAT and CDR2 is FQNNGV. This CDR3 is built from 14 residues. V lost 3 bases, J lost 5 bases, and 11 bases lay in between. The source of this sequence is a woman aged 30 to 39 in good health and CMV-seronegative. Material: PBMCs. This chain uses TRBV11-2 with TRBJ2-1; D call uncertain. The CDR3 coding sequence is TGTGCCAGCAGCTTGGGCCTCGCCCACAATGAGCAGTTCTTC. Its translation: CASSLGLAHNEQFF.